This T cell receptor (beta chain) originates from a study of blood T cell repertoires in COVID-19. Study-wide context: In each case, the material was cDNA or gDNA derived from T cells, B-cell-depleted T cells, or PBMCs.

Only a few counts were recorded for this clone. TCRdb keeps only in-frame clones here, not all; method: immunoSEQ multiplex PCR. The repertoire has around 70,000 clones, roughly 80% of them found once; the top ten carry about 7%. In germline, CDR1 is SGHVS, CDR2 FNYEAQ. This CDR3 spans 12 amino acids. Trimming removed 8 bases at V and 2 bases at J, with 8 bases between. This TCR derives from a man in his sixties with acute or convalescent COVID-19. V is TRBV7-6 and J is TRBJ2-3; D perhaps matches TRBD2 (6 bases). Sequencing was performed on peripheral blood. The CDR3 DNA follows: TGTGCCAGCGGAGGGTCCACAGATACGCAGTATTTT. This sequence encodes CASGGSTDTQYF.